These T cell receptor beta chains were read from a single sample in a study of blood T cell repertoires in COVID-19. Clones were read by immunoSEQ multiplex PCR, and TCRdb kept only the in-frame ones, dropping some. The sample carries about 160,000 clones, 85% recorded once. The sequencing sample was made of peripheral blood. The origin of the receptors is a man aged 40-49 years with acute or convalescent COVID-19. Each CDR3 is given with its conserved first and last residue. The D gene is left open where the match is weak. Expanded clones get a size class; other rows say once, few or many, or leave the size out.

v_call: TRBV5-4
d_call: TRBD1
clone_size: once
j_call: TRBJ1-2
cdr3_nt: TGTGCCAGCAGCTTGGGGGGGGACAGGGCTAACTATGGCTACACCTTC
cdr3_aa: CASSLGGDRANYGYTF

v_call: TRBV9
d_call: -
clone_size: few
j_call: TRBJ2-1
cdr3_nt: TGTGCCAGCAGCAGGACAGGGAGGGATGAGCAGTTCTTC
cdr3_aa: CASSRTGRDEQFF

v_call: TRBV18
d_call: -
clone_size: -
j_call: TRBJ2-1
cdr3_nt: TGTGCCAGCCAAATCGGGCCAGGGTCGGGGGATGAGCAGTTCTTC
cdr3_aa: CASQIGPGSGDEQFF

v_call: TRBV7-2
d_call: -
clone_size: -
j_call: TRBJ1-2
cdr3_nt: TGTGCCAGCAGCTTTGGGACTTATGGCTACACCTTC
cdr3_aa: CASSFGTYGYTF

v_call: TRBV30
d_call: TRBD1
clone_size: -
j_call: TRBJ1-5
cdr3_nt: TGTGCCTGGCAGACAGGGGCGAGGGATCAGCCCCAGCATTTT
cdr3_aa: CAWQTGARDQPQHF

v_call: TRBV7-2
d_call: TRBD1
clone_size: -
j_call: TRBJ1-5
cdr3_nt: TGTGCCAGCAGCCCTCGGGTAGGGGGCGATCAGCCCCAGCATTTT
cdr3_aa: CASSPRVGGDQPQHF

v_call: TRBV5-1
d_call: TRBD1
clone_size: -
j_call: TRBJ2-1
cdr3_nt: TGCGCCAGCAGCGAGGGACAGGGGGGGTATGAGCAGTTCTTC
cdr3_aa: CASSEGQGGYEQFF

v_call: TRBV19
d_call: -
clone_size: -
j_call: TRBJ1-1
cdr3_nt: TGTGCCAGTAGTATCAACATTCTGTACACTGAAGCTTTCTTT
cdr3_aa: CASSINILYTEAFF

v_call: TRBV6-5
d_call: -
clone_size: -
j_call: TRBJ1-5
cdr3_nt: TGTGCCAGCAGTTTGGGCAGTAATCAGCCCCAGCATTTT
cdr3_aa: CASSLGSNQPQHF

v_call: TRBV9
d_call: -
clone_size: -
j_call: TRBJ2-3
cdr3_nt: TGTGCCAGCAGCGTAGAGGACTCAGATACGCAGTATTTT
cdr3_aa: CASSVEDSDTQYF

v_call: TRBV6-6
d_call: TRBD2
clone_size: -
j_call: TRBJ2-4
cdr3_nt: TGTGCCAGCGGGACTAGCAGACAACTCAAAAACATTCAGTACTTC
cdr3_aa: CASGTSRQLKNIQYF

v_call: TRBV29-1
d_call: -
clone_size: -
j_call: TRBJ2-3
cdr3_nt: TGCAGCGTGGGCGCGTTAGCGGTAGATACGCAGTATTTT
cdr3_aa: CSVGALAVDTQYF

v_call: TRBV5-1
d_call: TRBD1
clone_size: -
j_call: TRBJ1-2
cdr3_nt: TGCGCCAGCAGCTCAAACGGACAGGGGGCCCTCTATGGCTACACCTTC
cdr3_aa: CASSSNGQGALYGYTF

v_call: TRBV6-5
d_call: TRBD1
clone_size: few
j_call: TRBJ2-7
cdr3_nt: TGTGCCAGCAGTAGGACAGGGGAGGGCGAGCAGTACTTC
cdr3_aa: CASSRTGEGEQYF

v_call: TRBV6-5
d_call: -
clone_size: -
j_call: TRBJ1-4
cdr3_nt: TGTGCCAGCAGTTTAAGAGGGGGTAATGAAAAACTGTTTTTT
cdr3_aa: CASSLRGGNEKLFF

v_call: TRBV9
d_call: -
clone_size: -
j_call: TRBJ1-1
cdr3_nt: TGTGCCAGCAGCGTAGGGGGCGGGACCCAGGAAGCTTTCTTT
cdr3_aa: CASSVGGGTQEAFF

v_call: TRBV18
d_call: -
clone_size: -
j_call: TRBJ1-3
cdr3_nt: TGTGCCAGCTCAGCAGGGACTGGAAACACCATATATTTT
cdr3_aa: CASSAGTGNTIYF

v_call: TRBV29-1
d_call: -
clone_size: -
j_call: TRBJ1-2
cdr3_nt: TGCAGCGTTGCAGGGTCCTATGGCTACACCTTC
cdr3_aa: CSVAGSYGYTF

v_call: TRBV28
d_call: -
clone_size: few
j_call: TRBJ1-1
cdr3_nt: TGTGCCAGCAGTACTCTCGGGATCTTGAACACTGAAGCTTTCTTT
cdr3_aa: CASSTLGILNTEAFF

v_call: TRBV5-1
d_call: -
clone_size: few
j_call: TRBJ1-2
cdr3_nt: TGCGCCAGCAGGAACGAGGGAACTAACTATGGCTACACCTTC
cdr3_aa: CASRNEGTNYGYTF

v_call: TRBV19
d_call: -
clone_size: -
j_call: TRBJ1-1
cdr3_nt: TGTGCCAGTAGTATAGTGACAGGTGGCGGGGGCACTGAAGCTTTCTTT
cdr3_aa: CASSIVTGGGGTEAFF

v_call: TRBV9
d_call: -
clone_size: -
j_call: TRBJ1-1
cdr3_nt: TGTGCCAGCAGCATAGGGACTCCAGGGAACACTGAAGCTTTCTTT
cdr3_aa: CASSIGTPGNTEAFF

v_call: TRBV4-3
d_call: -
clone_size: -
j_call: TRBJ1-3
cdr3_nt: TGCGCCAGCAGAGGGAGGGGAGACACCATATATTTT
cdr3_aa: CASRGRGDTIYF

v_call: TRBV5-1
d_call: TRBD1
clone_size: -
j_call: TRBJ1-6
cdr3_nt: TGCGCCAGCAGCTTTGGACAGGATAATTCACCCCTCCACTTT
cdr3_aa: CASSFGQDNSPLHF

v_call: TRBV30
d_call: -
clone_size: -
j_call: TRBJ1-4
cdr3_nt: TGTGCCTGGAGTCCACGGGGGGCGACTAATGAAAAACTGTTTTTT
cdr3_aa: CAWSPRGATNEKLFF

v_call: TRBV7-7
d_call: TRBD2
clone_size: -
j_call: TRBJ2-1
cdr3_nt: TGTGCTAGCAGCCCAACTAGCGGGGATTACAATGAGCAGTTCTTC
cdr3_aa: CASSPTSGDYNEQFF

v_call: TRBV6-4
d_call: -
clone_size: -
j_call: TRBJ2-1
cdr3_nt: TGTGCCAGCAGTGACTCTGGGGGCCATGAGCAGTTCTTC
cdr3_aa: CASSDSGGHEQFF

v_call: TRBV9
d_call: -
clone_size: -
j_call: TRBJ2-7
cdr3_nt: TGTGCCAGCAGTGGACAGTCCTACGAGCAGTACTTC
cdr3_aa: CASSGQSYEQYF

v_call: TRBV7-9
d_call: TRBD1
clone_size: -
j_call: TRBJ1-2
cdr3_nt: TGTGCCAGCAGCTTAGGGGCGACAGGGAATGGCTACACCTTC
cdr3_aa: CASSLGATGNGYTF

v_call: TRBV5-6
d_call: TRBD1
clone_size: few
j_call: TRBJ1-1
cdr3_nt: TGTGCCAGCAGCTTGGGCGACAGGGAATTCACTGAAGCTTTCTTT
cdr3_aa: CASSLGDREFTEAFF

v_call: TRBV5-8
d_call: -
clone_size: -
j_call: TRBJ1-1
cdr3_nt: TGTGCCAGCAGCGACGGGACAAAGGGGAACACTGAAGCTTTCTTT
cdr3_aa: CASSDGTKGNTEAFF

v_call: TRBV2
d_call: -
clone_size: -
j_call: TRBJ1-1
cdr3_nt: TGTGCCAGCAGCGCCGAGAGGGTGAACACTGAAGCTTTCTTT
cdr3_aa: CASSAERVNTEAFF

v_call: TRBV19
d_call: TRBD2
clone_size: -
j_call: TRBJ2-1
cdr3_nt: TGTGCCAGTAGTATGAGCGGGGGGGCCGTCCATGAGCAGTTCTTC
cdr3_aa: CASSMSGGAVHEQFF

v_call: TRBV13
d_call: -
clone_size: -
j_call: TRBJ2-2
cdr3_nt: TGTGCCAGCAGGCCCGCCCGGGAACCGAACACCGGGGAGCTGTTTTTT
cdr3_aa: CASRPAREPNTGELFF

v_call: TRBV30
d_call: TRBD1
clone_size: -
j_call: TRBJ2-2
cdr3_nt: TGTGCCTGGAGTCGACAGGGGGCCGGGGAGCTGTTTTTT
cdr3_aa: CAWSRQGAGELFF

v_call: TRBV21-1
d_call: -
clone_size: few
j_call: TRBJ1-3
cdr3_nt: TGTGCCAGCAGCGCCCCGGGACAGGGGGTTGGAAACACCATATATTTT
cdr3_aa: CASSAPGQGVGNTIYF

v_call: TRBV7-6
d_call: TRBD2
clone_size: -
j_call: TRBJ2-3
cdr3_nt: TGTGCCAGCAGCTTAGGGACGGGACTACTCCATTCCGCCGATACGCAGTATTTT
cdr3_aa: CASSLGTGLLHSADTQYF

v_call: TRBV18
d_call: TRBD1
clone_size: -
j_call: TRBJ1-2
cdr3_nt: TGTGCCAGCTCACCACCCGGACAGGACGTTGGCTATGGCTACACCTTC
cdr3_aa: CASSPPGQDVGYGYTF

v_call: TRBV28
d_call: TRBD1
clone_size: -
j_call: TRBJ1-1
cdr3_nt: TGTGCCAGCAGTCCAGGACAGGTAAACACTGAAGCTTTCTTT
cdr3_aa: CASSPGQVNTEAFF

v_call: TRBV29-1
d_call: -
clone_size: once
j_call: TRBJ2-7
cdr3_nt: TGCAGCGTTGAAACTCCGTCTAACTCCTACGAGCAGTACTTC
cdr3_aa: CSVETPSNSYEQYF

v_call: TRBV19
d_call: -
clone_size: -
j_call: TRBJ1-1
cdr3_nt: TGTGCCAGTAGTGGCCGGAACACTGAAGCTTTCTTT
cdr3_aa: CASSGRNTEAFF

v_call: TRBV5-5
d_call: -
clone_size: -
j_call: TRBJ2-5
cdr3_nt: TGTGCCAGCAGCTTGGCCCTGGGGGGGGGCGAAGAGACCCAGTACTTC
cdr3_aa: CASSLALGGGEETQYF

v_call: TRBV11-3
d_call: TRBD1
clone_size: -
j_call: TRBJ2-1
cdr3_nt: TGTGCCAGCAGCCGACTACCGACAGGGAGATATGATGAGCAGTTCTTC
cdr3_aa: CASSRLPTGRYDEQFF

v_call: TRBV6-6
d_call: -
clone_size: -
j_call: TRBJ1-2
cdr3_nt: TGTGCCAGCTGTTACGGGACAACTAACTATGGCTACACCTTC
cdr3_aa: CASCYGTTNYGYTF